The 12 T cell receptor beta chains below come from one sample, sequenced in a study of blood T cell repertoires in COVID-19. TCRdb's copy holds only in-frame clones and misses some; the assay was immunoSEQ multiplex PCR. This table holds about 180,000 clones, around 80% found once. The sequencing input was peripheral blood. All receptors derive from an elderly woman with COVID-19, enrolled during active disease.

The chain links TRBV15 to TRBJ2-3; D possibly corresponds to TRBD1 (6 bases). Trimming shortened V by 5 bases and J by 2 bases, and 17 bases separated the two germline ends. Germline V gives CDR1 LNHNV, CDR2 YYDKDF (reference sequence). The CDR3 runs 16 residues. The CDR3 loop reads CATSFSGDKNTDTQYF. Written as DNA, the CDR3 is TGTGCCACCAGCTTCTCCGGGGACAAAAACACAGATACGCAGTATTTT.

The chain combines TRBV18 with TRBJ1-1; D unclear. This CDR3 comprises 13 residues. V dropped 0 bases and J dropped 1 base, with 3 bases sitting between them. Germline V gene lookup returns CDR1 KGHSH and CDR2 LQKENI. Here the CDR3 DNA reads TGTGCCAGCTCACCACCGCGGAACACTGAAGCTTTCTTT. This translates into CASSPPRNTEAFF.

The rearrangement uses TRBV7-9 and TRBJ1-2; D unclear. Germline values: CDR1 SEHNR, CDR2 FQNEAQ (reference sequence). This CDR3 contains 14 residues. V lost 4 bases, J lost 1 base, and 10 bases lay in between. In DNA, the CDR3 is TGTGCCAGCAGCTCCCTACAGCTTAACTATGGCTACACCTTC. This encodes CASSSLQLNYGYTF.

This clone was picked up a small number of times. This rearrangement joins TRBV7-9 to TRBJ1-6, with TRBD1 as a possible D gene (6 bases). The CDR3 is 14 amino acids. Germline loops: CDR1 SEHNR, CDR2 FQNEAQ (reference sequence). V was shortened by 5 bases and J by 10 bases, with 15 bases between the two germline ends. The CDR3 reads CASSVDQGWSPLHF. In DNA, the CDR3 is TGTGCCAGCAGCGTAGATCAGGGGTGGTCACCCCTCCACTTT.

The CDR3, as DNA: TGTGCCAGCAGTTTACTAGCGGGGGCCCTCTCCTACAATGAGCAGTTCTTC. Translated, it gives CASSLLAGALSYNEQFF. This chain connects TRBV27 to TRBJ2-1; 10 bases fit TRBD2. CDR1 is MNHEY and CDR2 is SMNVEV in the germline V gene (reference sequence). The CDR3 runs 17 residues. Trimming removed 2 bases from V and 0 bases from J; junction bases left unmatched: 4.

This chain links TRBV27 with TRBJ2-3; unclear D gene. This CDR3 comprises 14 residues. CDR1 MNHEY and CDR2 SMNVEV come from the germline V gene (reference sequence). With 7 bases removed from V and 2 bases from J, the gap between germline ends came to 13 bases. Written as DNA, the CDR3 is TGTGCCAGCACCAAAGAGAGCCCCACAGATACGCAGTATTTT. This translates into CASTKESPTDTQYF.

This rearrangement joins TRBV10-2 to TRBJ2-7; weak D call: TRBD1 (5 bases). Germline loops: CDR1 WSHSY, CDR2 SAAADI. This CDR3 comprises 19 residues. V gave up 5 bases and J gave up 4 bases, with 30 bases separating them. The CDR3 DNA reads TGCGCCAGCAGTTGGGGCGGCAGGCACATCACTTCCTCCGTATACGAGCAGTACTTC. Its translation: CASSWGGRHITSSVYEQYF.

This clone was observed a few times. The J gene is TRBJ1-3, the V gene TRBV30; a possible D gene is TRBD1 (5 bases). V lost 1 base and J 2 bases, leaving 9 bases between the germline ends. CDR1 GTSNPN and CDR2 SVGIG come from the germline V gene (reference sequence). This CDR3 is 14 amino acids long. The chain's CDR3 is CAWSAQGAGNTIYF. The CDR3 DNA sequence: TGTGCCTGGAGTGCCCAGGGTGCTGGAAACACCATATATTTT.

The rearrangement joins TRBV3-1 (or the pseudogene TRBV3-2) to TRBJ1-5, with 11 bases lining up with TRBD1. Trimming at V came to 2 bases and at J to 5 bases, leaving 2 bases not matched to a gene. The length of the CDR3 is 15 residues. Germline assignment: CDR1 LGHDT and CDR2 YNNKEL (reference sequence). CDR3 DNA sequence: TGTGCCAGCAGCCAAACGGGACAGGGGGATCAGCCCCAGCATTTT. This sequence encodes CASSQTGQGDQPQHF.

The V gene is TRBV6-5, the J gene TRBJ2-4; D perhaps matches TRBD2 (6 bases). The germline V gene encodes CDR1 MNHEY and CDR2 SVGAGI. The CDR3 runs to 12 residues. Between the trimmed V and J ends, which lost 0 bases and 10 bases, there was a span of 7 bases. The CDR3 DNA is TGTGCCAGCAGTTACTCTGGGGGGATTCAGTACTTC. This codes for CASSYSGGIQYF.

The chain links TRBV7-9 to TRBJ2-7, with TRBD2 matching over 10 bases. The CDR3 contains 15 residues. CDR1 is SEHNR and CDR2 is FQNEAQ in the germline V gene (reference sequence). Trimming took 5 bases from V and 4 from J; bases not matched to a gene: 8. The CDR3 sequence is CASSAPSGRTYEQYF. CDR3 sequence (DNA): TGTGCCAGCAGCGCCCCTAGCGGGAGAACTTACGAGCAGTACTTC.

The CDR3 nucleotides read TGTGCCAGCAGCCAAGAGGGGGGAGGAGGCTATGGCTACACCTTC. Its protein product is CASSQEGGGGYGYTF. The chain couples TRBV4-2 to TRBJ1-2; tentative D call: TRBD1 (5 bases). The CDR3 length is 15 residues. Deletions cut 0 bases from V and 4 bases from J, with 12 bases between. Per the germline V gene, CDR1 is LGHNA and CDR2 is YNFKEQ.